The sequence of this TCR beta chain was determined in a study of shared clonotypes between healthy human individuals. Study results and limitations: Around 5% was the fraction of naive CD4 clonotypes found shared across several donors. Only a few donors were included, so the genetic and exposure-history diversity represented was limited.

With V trimmed by 5 bases and J by 0 bases, 4 bases remained unmatched. The CDR3 is 14 residues long. Germline V lookup: CDR1 WNHNN, CDR2 SYGVQD (reference sequence). This clone appeared once. What it binds is not known. Genomic DNA belonging to each subset was distributed in equal measure over several immunoSEQ plates. Generated by immunoSEQ multiplex PCR, the TCRdb table keeps only in-frame clones and is missing some. Here the sample spans 1.6 million or so clones, 98% being singletons. The sequenced material came from naive CD4+ T cells sorted from blood. Regarding subset: CD45RA+ positively selected. The chain joins TRBV10-1 to TRBJ2-7; 7 positions match TRBD2. The clonotype originates from a man between 25 and 39 years old in good health. Here the CDR3 reads CASSPSGLSYEQYF. CDR3 in DNA: TGCGCCAGCAGTCCTAGCGGCCTCTCCTACGAGCAGTACTTC.